The 22 T cell receptor beta chains in this list originate from one sample, sequenced in a study of T cells after yellow fever vaccination. Using its own MiXCR run on the 5' RACE reads, TCRdb lists one record per CDR3 protein. Of under 250,000 distinct CDR3 sequences in the sample, approximately 3.2% were seen once. This sample comprised CD4+ T cells sorted from PBMCs, obtained 10 days after the yellow fever booster vaccination. The receptor set was obtained from a man in his late teens or twenties who received the YFV17D yellow fever vaccine.

The table lists this clonotype with many counts. This sequence joins TRBV5-1 and TRBJ2-7; perhaps TRBD2 as D (5 bases). The CDR3 has 15 residues. The V and J ends lost 7 bases and 2 bases respectively, with 19 bases between them. The germline V gene has CDR1 SGHRS and CDR2 YFSETQ. CDR3 nucleotides: TGCGCCAGCGCGCCTCTAGCAGACTACACCTACGAGCAGTACTTC. This gives the protein CASAPLADYTYEQYF.

This clonotype came up many times. The gene calls are TRBV12-3 or TRBV12-4 and TRBJ1-4; D uncertain. Trimming stripped 3 bases from V and 7 bases from J, with 12 bases between. CDR3 length equals 14 residues. Written as DNA, the CDR3 is TGTGCCAGCAGTTTGGCCGGGGTTGGTGAAAAACTGTTTTTT. This encodes CASSLAGVGEKLFF.

The V and J genes are TRBV6-6 and TRBJ1-5, with TRBD1 identical over 7 bases. The CDR3 is 14 amino acids. After removal of 7 bases from V and 11 bases from J, the junction contained 14 bases not matched to a gene. CDR1 is MNHNY and CDR2 is SVGAGI in the germline V gene (reference sequence). CDR3 protein: CASTQGGPNKAQHF. The CDR3 DNA is TGTGCCAGCACCCAGGGGGGCCCCAATAAGGCCCAGCATTTT.

The rearrangement uses TRBV6-5 and TRBJ2-5, with 7 bases that match TRBD2. Germline-derived CDR1 and CDR2 are MNHEY and SVGAGI. V shed 2 bases, J shed 7 bases, and the junction held 1 base outside the gene matches. This CDR3 has 12 amino acids. The CDR3 region has the DNA TGTGCCAGCAGTTACGCTAGCGGGACCCAGTACTTC. It is translated as CASSYASGTQYF.

The chain recombines TRBV20-1 with TRBJ2-1; D tentatively reads TRBD1 or TRBD2 (6 bases each). The CDR3 consists of 14 residues. Germline CDR1 DFQATT, CDR2 SNEGSKA (reference sequence). V lost 3 bases to trimming and J lost 8 bases, with 17 bases between them. The CDR3 here is CSARVGGPGDEQFF. The CDR3, as DNA: TGCAGTGCTAGGGTTGGGGGGCCCGGCGATGAGCAGTTCTTC.

This clonotype has at least ten counts. J is TRBJ2-4 and V is TRBV11-2; 11 bases map to TRBD2. Germline V gene data show CDR1 as SGHAT and CDR2 as FQNNGV. The V gene end was trimmed by 5 bases and the J gene end by 9 bases; junction bases not matched to a gene: 9. The CDR3 length is 15 residues. For the CDR3, the DNA is TGTGCCAGCAGCGAAAATAGCGGGGGGGTCGGCATTCAGTACTTC. Its translation: CASSENSGGVGIQYF.

This chain uses TRBV28 with TRBJ2-5; D remains ambiguous. Trimming removed 3 bases from V and 5 bases from J, with 13 bases in between. In germline, CDR1 is MDHEN, CDR2 SYDVKM. The CDR3 has 14 amino acids. The CDR3 DNA follows: TGTGCCAGCAGTTTTGGTCCCCTAGGGGAGACCCAGTACTTC. Translation: CASSFGPLGETQYF.

This clonotype was detected only a few times. V usage is TRBV5-1 and J usage is TRBJ1-2, with no clear D. The CDR3 is 14 amino acids. Trimming shortened V by 0 bases and J by 2 bases, and 8 bases separated the two germline ends. CDR1 SGHRS and CDR2 YFSETQ come from the germline V gene. CDR3 sequence reads: CASSLGDDNYGYTF. The CDR3, as DNA: TGCGCCAGCAGCTTGGGGGATGACAACTATGGCTACACCTTC.

The chain links TRBV5-1 to TRBJ2-5; the D is unclear. The CDR3 contains 13 residues. V lost 0 bases, J lost 7 bases, and 10 bases lay in between. Germline lookup yields CDR1 SGHRS and CDR2 YFSETQ. The CDR3 nucleotides read TGCGCCAGCAGCTTGGAGCCGTGGGGGACCCAGTACTTC. It specifies CASSLEPWGTQYF.

This clonotype occurred many times. The V call is TRBV5-1, the J call TRBJ2-2, with unresolved D. The CDR3 has 15 amino acids. Between the trimmed V and J ends, which lost 0 bases and 2 bases, there was a span of 8 bases. CDR1 and CDR2 (germline): SGHRS, YFSETQ. The CDR3 loop reads CASSLAETNTGELFF. CDR3 in DNA: TGCGCCAGCAGCTTGGCCGAGACAAACACCGGGGAGCTGTTTTTT.

This clonotype was counted many times. The chain recombines TRBV28 with TRBJ2-5, with 8 bases lining up with TRBD1. The CDR3 totals 14 residues. V lost 5 bases and J lost 5; bases outside the gene matches: 7. Germline assignment: CDR1 MDHEN and CDR2 SYDVKM. CDR3 in DNA: TGTGCCAGCAGTAGGACAGGGATAGTCGAGACCCAGTACTTC. It is translated as CASSRTGIVETQYF. Drawing the rest from reference TRBV28 and TRBJ2-5, the complete variable domain is DVKVTQSSRYLVKRTGEKVFLECVQDMDHENMFWYRQDPGLGLRLIYFSYDVKMKEKGDIPEGYSVSREKKERFSLILESASTNQTSMYLCASSRTGIVETQYFGPGTRLLVL.

This clonotype appeared many times. The chain couples TRBV7-2 to TRBJ1-1; the D is unclear. Germline V lookup: CDR1 SGHTA, CDR2 FQGNSA. V lost 3 bases and J 4 bases, leaving 9 bases between the germline ends. There are 13 residues in the CDR3. The CDR3 is CASSFREATEAFF. In nucleotides, the CDR3 is TGTGCCAGCAGCTTCCGCGAGGCCACTGAAGCTTTCTTT.

This chain uses TRBV5-1 with TRBJ2-5; no clear D gene. The germline V gene encodes CDR1 SGHRS and CDR2 YFSETQ. This CDR3 is 14 amino acids long. The V end lost 2 bases, the J end lost 2 bases, and 10 bases lay between the germline ends. CDR3 region: CASSFNAEQETQYF. The CDR3 coding sequence is TGCGCCAGCAGCTTCAATGCCGAGCAAGAGACCCAGTACTTC.

This clonotype was counted ten times or more. This rearrangement joins TRBV7-4 to TRBJ2-7, with unresolved D. CDR1 is SGHVT and CDR2 is SQSDAQ in the germline V gene. Trimming stripped 8 bases from V and 6 bases from J, with 8 bases between. The CDR3 spans 10 residues. CDR3 residues: CASRRSEQYV. As DNA, the CDR3 is TGTGCCAGCCGCCGCTCCGAGCAGTACGTC.

This clonotype was seen a few times. The J gene is TRBJ2-2, the V gene TRBV4-2, with a tentative D call TRBD2 (6 bases). Between the trimmed V and J ends, which lost 0 bases and 2 bases, there was a span of 10 bases. Looked up from germline, CDR1 is LGHNA and CDR2 is YNFKEQ. This CDR3 contains 16 residues. CDR3 in DNA: TGTGCCAGCAGCCAAGATGGCGGGGCCAACACCGGGGAGCTGTTTTTT. Translated: CASSQDGGANTGELFF.

This clonotype was picked up a small number of times. CDR3 DNA sequence: TGTGCCAGCAGCCAAGCCCTGAGAGCTAACTATGGCTACACCTTC. Encoded protein: CASSQALRANYGYTF. The V and J genes are TRBV3-1 and TRBJ1-2; D gene unclear. Germline values: CDR1 LGHDT, CDR2 YNNKEL (reference sequence). The germline V and J ends were trimmed by 1 base and 0 bases, with 9 bases remaining between them. The CDR3 runs to 15 residues. The full variable domain, rest sourced from reference TRBV3-1 and TRBJ1-2, is DTAVSQTPKYLVTQMGNDKSIKCEQNLGHDTMYWYKQDSKKFLKIMFSYNNKELIINETVPNRFSPKSPDKAHLNLHINSLELGDSAVYFCASSQALRANYGYTFGSGTRLTVV.

This clonotype showed up just a few times. This sequence joins TRBV15 and TRBJ1-6; 8 positions match TRBD1. The ends lost 6 bases at V and 8 bases at J; junction bases unmatched: 3. From germline, CDR1 is LNHNV and CDR2 YYDKDF (reference sequence). CDR3 length equals 13 residues. CDR3 in amino acids: CATRDRVHSPLHF. The CDR3 DNA reads TGTGCCACCAGGGACAGGGTGCATTCACCCCTCCACTTT.

This clonotype was detected a few times. This chain connects TRBV4-3 to TRBJ2-2; D remains unclear. CDR1 and CDR2 (germline): LGHNA, YSLEER. V lost 4 bases to trimming and J lost 7 bases, with 19 bases between them. The CDR3 sequence is 16 residues long. The DNA of the CDR3 is TGCGCCAGCAGCCTGACCCGTGGCTCTGGGGACGGGGAGCTGTTTTTT. Its translation is CASSLTRGSGDGELFF.

The table lists this clonotype with many counts. This sequence joins TRBV4-2 and TRBJ2-4; D gene ambiguous. Germline V CDR1 and CDR2: LGHNA, YNFKEQ. The CDR3 extends over 18 amino acids. V was clipped by 1 base and J by 1 base, with 17 bases between them. The CDR3 coding sequence is TGTGCCAGCAGCCAAGGCGGCTCTCTAGAGTCCGCCAAAAACATTCAGTACTTC. It codes for CASSQGGSLESAKNIQYF.

This clonotype was counted at least ten times. V gene TRBV5-1 combines with J gene TRBJ2-1; 9 bases agree with TRBD1. The J segment lost 6 bases and the V segment lost 4 bases, leaving 5 bases of the junction unmatched. Germline loops: CDR1 SGHRS, CDR2 YFSETQ. This CDR3 has 14 amino acids. The CDR3 protein is CASSRDRALNEQFF. CDR3 bases: TGCGCCAGCAGCCGGGACAGGGCCCTCAATGAGCAGTTCTTC.

This clonotype was counted many times. This CDR3 reads CSGTDTLNTEAFF. CDR3 nucleotides: TGCAGTGGGACAGACACCTTGAACACTGAAGCTTTCTTT. The chain has TRBV20-1 and TRBJ1-1; possibly TRBD1 for D (6 bases). This CDR3 is 13 amino acids long. The ends were cut back, 7 bases at V and 0 bases at J, with 12 bases in the middle. Germline loops: CDR1 DFQATT, CDR2 SNEGSKA (reference sequence).

This clonotype was observed at least ten times. The chain links TRBV5-1 to TRBJ2-1; D uncertain. Germline-derived CDR1 and CDR2 are SGHRS and YFSETQ. V lost 0 bases and J 9 bases, leaving 10 bases between the germline ends. This CDR3 comprises 13 residues. CDR3 bases: TGCGCCAGCAGCTTGGAACGACGCGGTGAGCAGTTCTTC. It translates to CASSLERRGEQFF. The full variable domain, in which reference TRBV5-1 and TRBJ2-1 provide the parts outside the CDR3, is KAGVTQTPRYLIKTRGQQVTLSCSPISGHRSVSWYQQTPGQGLQFLFEYFSETQRNKGNFPGRFSGRQFSNSRSEMNVSTLELGDSALYLCASSLERRGEQFFGPGTRLTVL.